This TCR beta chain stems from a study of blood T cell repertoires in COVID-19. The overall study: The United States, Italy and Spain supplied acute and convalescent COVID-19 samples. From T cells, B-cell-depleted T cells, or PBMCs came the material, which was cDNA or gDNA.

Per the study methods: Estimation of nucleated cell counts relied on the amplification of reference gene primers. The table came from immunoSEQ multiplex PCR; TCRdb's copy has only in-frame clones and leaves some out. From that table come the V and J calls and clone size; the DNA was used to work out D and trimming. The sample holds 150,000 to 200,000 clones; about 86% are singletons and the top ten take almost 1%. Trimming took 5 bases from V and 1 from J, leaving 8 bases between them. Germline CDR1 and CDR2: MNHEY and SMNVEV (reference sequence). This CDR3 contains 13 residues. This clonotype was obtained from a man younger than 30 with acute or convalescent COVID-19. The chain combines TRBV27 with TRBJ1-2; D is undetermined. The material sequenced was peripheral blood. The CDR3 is CASSRPNNYGYTF. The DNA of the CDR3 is TGTGCCAGCAGTCGCCCTAATAACTATGGCTACACCTTC.